This T cell receptor beta chain was identified in a study of blood T cell repertoires in COVID-19. This clone came up a few times. V lost 4 bases, J lost 0 bases, and 2 bases stayed unmatched. Germline V gene data show CDR1 as LGHNA and CDR2 as YNFKEQ. This CDR3 is built from 15 residues. Clones were sequenced by immunoSEQ multiplex PCR, and TCRdb holds only the in-frame ones, with some missing. Here the sample spans under 250,000 clones, about 83% being singletons. V usage is TRBV4-2 and J usage is TRBJ1-2; TRBD1 matches at 10 bases. The sample comprised peripheral blood. The receptor was derived from a woman in her fifties or sixties with acute or convalescent COVID-19. In DNA form, the CDR3 reads TGTGCCAGCAGCCGGGACAGGGGATCTAACTATGGCTACACCTTC. Translation gives CASSRDRGSNYGYTF.